A selection of T cell receptor beta chains follows, all from one sample in a study of immune evolution from preneoplasia to lung adenocarcinoma. Some clones are missing from TCRdb's copy, which holds only in-frame ones; the method was immunoSEQ multiplex PCR. The sample has 6,000 to 8,000 clones; over 60% are singletons. Sequenced input: FFPE lung adenocarcinoma in situ tissue. All receptors derive from a donor aged 70 or over with lung adenocarcinoma. Some clones in this sample may be carry-over from other donors' samples. Both conserved end residues are part of each CDR3. The D gene is left open where the match is weak. Size values are once, few and many counts, or a class for expanded clones, and some rows have none.

CDR3: CASSPQGPTGNTIYF
DNA: TGTGCCAGCTCACCACAAGGGCCAACTGGAAACACCATATATTTT
size: once
J: TRBJ1-3
V: TRBV18
D: .

CDR3: CSGGVRADTQYF
DNA: TGCAGCGGGGGGGTGCGGGCAGATACGCAGTATTTT
size: .
J: TRBJ2-3
V: TRBV29-1
D: .

CDR3: CASKKGVSGYTF
DNA: TGTGCCAGCAAGAAAGGGGTATCCGGCTACACCTTC
size: .
J: TRBJ1-2
V: TRBV2
D: .

CDR3: CASSYSSGARTDTQYF
DNA: TGTGCCAGCAGTTACTCGAGTGGGGCTCGCACAGATACGCAGTATTTT
size: .
J: TRBJ2-3
V: TRBV6-5
D: .

CDR3: CASSLPGGLYGYTF
DNA: TGCGCCAGCAGCTTGCCTGGGGGCCTTTATGGCTACACCTTC
size: once
J: TRBJ1-2
V: TRBV5-1
D: .

CDR3: CASSVTIEQFF
DNA: TGTGCCAGCAGTGTTACGATTGAGCAGTTCTTC
size: .
J: TRBJ2-1
V: TRBV25-1
D: .

CDR3: CASSVESHNYEQYF
DNA: TGTGCCAGCAGCGTAGAGAGCCATAACTACGAGCAGTACTTC
size: .
J: TRBJ2-7
V: TRBV9
D: .

CDR3: CASSHQMGAAEAFF
DNA: TGTGCCAGCAGTCACCAAATGGGGGCTGCTGAAGCTTTCTTT
size: .
J: TRBJ1-1
V: TRBV27
D: .

CDR3: CASSYALAGNTIYF
DNA: TGTGCCAGCAGTTATGCGTTAGCTGGAAACACCATATATTTT
size: .
J: TRBJ1-3
V: TRBV6-6
D: .

CDR3: CAGRAQTGTTGELFF
DNA: TGTGCCGGTAGAGCCCAGACAGGGACTACCGGGGAGCTGTTTTTT
size: .
J: TRBJ2-2
V: TRBV19
D: .

CDR3: CAISERGGGKTEAFF
DNA: TGTGCCATCAGTGAGCGGGGGGGCGGGAAAACTGAAGCTTTCTTT
size: .
J: TRBJ1-1
V: TRBV10-3
D: .

CDR3: CASSQPTGTGNTGELFF
DNA: TGTGCCAGCAGCCAACCGACTGGGACAGGGAACACCGGGGAGCTGTTTTTT
size: .
J: TRBJ2-2
V: TRBV4-2
D: TRBD1

CDR3: CASSPRTNTYEQYF
DNA: TGTGCCAGCAGCCCACGCACGAATACCTACGAGCAGTACTTC
size: .
J: TRBJ2-7
V: TRBV11-3
D: .

CDR3: CAISEDLGQLF
DNA: TGTGCCATCAGTGAAGACTTGGGACAGCTCTTT
size: .
J: TRBJ1-1
V: TRBV10-3
D: TRBD1

CDR3: CASISDLQGVTEAFF
DNA: TGTGCCAGCATCTCAGATCTCCAGGGGGTCACTGAAGCTTTCTTT
size: .
J: TRBJ1-1
V: TRBV11-2
D: TRBD1

CDR3: CASSVAGGNEQFF
DNA: TGCGCCAGCAGCGTGGCCGGGGGGAATGAGCAGTTCTTC
size: .
J: TRBJ2-1
V: TRBV5-1
D: TRBD2

CDR3: CASSVARGNSPLHF
DNA: TGTGCCAGCAGCGTAGCCAGGGGGAATTCACCCCTCCACTTT
size: once
J: TRBJ1-6
V: TRBV9
D: TRBD1

CDR3: CSATDNEGYTF
DNA: TGCAGTGCTACCGACAATGAGGGCTACACCTTC
size: medium-sized
J: TRBJ1-2
V: TRBV20-1
D: .

CDR3: CASSPGGGTTDTQYF
DNA: TGCGCCAGCAGCCCGGGGGGCGGAACCACAGATACGCAGTATTTT
size: .
J: TRBJ2-3
V: TRBV5-1
D: .

CDR3: CSALSGTGVGEQYF
DNA: TGCAGCGCCCTGTCCGGGACAGGGGTGGGCGAGCAGTACTTC
size: .
J: TRBJ2-7
V: TRBV29-1
D: TRBD1

CDR3: CSVSSTGELFF
DNA: TGCAGCGTTAGCAGCACCGGGGAGCTGTTTTTT
size: few
J: TRBJ2-2
V: TRBV29-1
D: .

CDR3: CASSFDGYTGELFF
DNA: TGTGCCAGCAGTTTCGACGGATACACCGGGGAGCTGTTTTTT
size: .
J: TRBJ2-2
V: TRBV5-6
D: .

CDR3: CSGEGDRSETQYF
DNA: TGCAGCGGCGAGGGGGACAGAAGCGAGACCCAGTACTTC
size: .
J: TRBJ2-5
V: TRBV29-1
D: TRBD1

CDR3: CASSGQGRPDQPQHF
DNA: TGTGCCAGCAGTGGTCAGGGGCGCCCCGATCAGCCCCAGCATTTT
size: large
J: TRBJ1-5
V: TRBV2
D: .

CDR3: CASSFGGGEQYF
DNA: TGTGCCAGCAGCTTTGGTGGGGGCGAGCAGTACTTC
size: .
J: TRBJ2-7
V: TRBV11-2
D: .

CDR3: CASRGHHGEQYF
DNA: TGTGCCAGTAGGGGACACCACGGCGAGCAGTACTTC
size: few
J: TRBJ2-7
V: TRBV19
D: .

CDR3: CASSLPFGGGAANEQFF
DNA: TGTGCCAGCAGCTTGCCCTTTGGCGGGGGGGCCGCCAATGAGCAGTTCTTC
size: .
J: TRBJ2-1
V: TRBV5-4
D: TRBD2

CDR3: CSVEGGQQGIPYGYTF
DNA: TGCAGCGTCGAAGGTGGTCAGCAAGGTATCCCCTATGGCTACACCTTC
size: .
J: TRBJ1-2
V: TRBV29-1
D: .

CDR3: CASSYSLSGDPSTDTQYF
DNA: TGTGCCAGCAGTTATAGCCTTAGCGGAGACCCTAGCACAGATACGCAGTATTTT
size: few
J: TRBJ2-3
V: TRBV27
D: .

CDR3: CASSLDRRTDTQYF
DNA: TGCGCCAGCAGCTTGGATCGGCGAACAGATACGCAGTATTTT
size: .
J: TRBJ2-3
V: TRBV5-1
D: .

CDR3: CASSSGPGREYGYTF
DNA: TGTGCCAGTAGTAGTGGCCCGGGACGGGAATATGGCTACACCTTC
size: .
J: TRBJ1-2
V: TRBV19
D: .

CDR3: CASSPWSGAQGNTIYF
DNA: TGTGCCAGCAGCCCCTGGTCGGGGGCGCAGGGAAACACCATATATTTT
size: .
J: TRBJ1-3
V: TRBV11-3
D: .

CDR3: CSARLNTEAFF
DNA: TGCAGTGCTAGACTGAACACTGAAGCTTTCTTT
size: .
J: TRBJ1-1
V: TRBV20-1
D: .

CDR3: CATSREQGSSYEQYF
DNA: TGTGCCACCAGCAGAGAGCAGGGTTCCTCCTACGAGCAGTACTTC
size: .
J: TRBJ2-7
V: TRBV15
D: .

CDR3: CASSLAHYGTYEQYF
DNA: TGTGCCAGCAGCTTAGCGCACTACGGCACCTACGAGCAGTACTTC
size: .
J: TRBJ2-7
V: TRBV7-8
D: .

CDR3: CASSLGANTEAFF
DNA: TGCGCCAGCAGCTTAGGGGCAAACACTGAAGCTTTCTTT
size: .
J: TRBJ1-1
V: TRBV5-1
D: .

CDR3: CASRQGGKNIQYF
DNA: TGTGCCAGCAGACAGGGGGGCAAAAACATTCAGTACTTC
size: once
J: TRBJ2-4
V: TRBV7-2
D: TRBD1

CDR3: CAWGRTRYTEAFF
DNA: TGTGCCTGGGGTAGGACCCGGTACACTGAAGCTTTCTTT
size: few
J: TRBJ1-1
V: TRBV30
D: .

CDR3: CASSLSRREQFF
DNA: TGTGCCAGCAGTTTATCTAGACGTGAGCAGTTCTTC
size: few
J: TRBJ2-1
V: TRBV28
D: .

CDR3: CASSPLRWGDTQYF
DNA: TGTGCCAGCAGTCCCCTTCGGTGGGGGGATACGCAGTATTTT
size: large
J: TRBJ2-3
V: TRBV28
D: .

CDR3: CASSPGPVGRELFF
DNA: TGTGCCAGCAGCCCCGGACCAGTTGGGCGGGAGCTGTTTTTT
size: .
J: TRBJ2-2
V: TRBV9
D: .